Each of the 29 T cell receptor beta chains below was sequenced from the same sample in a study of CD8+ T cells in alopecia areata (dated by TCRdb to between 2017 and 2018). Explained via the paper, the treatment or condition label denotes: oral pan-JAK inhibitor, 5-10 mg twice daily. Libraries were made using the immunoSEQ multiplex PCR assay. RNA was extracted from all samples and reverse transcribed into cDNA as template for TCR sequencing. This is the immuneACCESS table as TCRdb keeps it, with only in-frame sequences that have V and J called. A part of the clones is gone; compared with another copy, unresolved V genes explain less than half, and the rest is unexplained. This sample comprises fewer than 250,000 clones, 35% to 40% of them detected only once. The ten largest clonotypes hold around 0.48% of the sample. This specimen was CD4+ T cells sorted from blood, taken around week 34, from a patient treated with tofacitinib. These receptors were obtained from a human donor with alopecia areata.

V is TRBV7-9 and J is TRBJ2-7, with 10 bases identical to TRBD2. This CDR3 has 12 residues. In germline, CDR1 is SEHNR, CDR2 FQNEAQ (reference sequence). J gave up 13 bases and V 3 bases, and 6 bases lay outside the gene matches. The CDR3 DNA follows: TGTGCCAGCAGCTTCCAAAGCGGGAGGGAATACTTC. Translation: CASSFQSGREYF.

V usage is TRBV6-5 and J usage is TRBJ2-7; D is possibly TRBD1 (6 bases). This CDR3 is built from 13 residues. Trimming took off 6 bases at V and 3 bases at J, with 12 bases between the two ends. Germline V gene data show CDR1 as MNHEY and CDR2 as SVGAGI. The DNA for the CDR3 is TGTGCCAGCAGCCCGACAGGATACTACGAGCAGTACTTC. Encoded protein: CASSPTGYYEQYF.

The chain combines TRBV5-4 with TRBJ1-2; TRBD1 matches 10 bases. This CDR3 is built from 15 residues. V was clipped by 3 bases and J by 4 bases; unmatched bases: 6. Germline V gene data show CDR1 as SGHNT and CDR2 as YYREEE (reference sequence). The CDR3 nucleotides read TGTGCCAGCAGCTCAGACAGGGGGCAAAGCTATGGCTACACCTTC. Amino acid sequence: CASSSDRGQSYGYTF.

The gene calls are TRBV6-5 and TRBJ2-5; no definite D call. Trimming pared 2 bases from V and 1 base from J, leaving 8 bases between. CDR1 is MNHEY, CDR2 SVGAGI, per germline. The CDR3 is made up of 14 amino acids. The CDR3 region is CASSYGRRQETQYF. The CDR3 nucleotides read TGTGCCAGCAGTTACGGGCGTCGCCAAGAGACCCAGTACTTC.

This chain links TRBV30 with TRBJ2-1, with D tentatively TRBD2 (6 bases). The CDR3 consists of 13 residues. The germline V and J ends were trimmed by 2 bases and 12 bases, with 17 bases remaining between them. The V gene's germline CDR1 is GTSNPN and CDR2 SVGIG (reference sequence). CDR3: CAWSSIAEKRQFF. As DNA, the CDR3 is TGTGCCTGGAGTTCAATAGCGGAGAAGAGGCAGTTCTTC.

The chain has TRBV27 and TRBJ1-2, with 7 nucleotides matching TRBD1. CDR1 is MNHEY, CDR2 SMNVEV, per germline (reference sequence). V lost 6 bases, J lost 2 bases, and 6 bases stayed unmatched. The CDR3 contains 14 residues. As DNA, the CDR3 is TGTGCCAGCAGGGGACAGACCACCAACTATGGCTACACCTTC. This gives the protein CASRGQTTNYGYTF.

As DNA, the CDR3 is TGTGCCAGCAGCTTGAAGGCCCTCGGAGGCGGGCAGTATTTT. This sequence encodes CASSLKALGGGQYF. This chain connects TRBV5-4 to TRBJ2-3, with D possibly TRBD2 on 5 matching bases. With 1 base removed from V and 11 bases from J, the gap between germline ends came to 17 bases. This CDR3 has 14 amino acids. CDR1 is SGHNT, CDR2 YYREEE, per germline (reference sequence).

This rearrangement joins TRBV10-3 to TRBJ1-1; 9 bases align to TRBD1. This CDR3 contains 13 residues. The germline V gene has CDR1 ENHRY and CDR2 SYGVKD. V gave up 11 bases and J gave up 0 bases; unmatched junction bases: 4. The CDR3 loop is CASGQGLNTEAFF. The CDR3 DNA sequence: TGTGCCTCAGGACAGGGGCTGAACACTGAAGCTTTCTTT.

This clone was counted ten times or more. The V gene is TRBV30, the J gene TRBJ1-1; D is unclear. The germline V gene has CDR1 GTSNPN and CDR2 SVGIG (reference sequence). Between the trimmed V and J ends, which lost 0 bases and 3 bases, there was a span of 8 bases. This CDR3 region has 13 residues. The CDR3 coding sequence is TGTGCCTGGAGTGTACCCCCAGACACTGAAGCTTTCTTT. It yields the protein CAWSVPPDTEAFF.

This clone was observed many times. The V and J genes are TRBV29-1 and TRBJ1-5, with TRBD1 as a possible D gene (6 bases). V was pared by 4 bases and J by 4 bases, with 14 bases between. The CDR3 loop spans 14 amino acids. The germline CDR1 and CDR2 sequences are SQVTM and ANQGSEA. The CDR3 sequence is CSVVIAQGNQPQHF. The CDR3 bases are TGCAGCGTTGTGATAGCCCAGGGGAATCAGCCCCAGCATTTT.

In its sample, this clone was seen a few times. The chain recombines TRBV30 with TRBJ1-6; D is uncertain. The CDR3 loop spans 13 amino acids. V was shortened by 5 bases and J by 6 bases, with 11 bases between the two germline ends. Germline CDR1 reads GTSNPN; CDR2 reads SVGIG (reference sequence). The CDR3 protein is CAWGRTGNSPLHF. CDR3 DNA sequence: TGTGCCTGGGGCAGGACGGGTAATTCACCCCTCCACTTT.

CDR3 DNA: TGTGCCAGCTACTTGAACACTGAAGCTTTCTTT. Amino acid sequence: CASYLNTEAFF. J is TRBJ1-1 and V is TRBV6-1; D call uncertain. The germline V gene has CDR1 MNHNS and CDR2 SASEGT. V lost 8 bases and J lost 0, with 4 bases in between. This CDR3 comprises 11 residues.

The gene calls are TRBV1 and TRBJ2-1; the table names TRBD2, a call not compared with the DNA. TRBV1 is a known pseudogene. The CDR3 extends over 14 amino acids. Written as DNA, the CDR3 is TGCACCAGCAGCCAAGAGTATCTACTAGTTGAGCAGTTCTTC. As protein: CTSSQEYLLVEQFF.

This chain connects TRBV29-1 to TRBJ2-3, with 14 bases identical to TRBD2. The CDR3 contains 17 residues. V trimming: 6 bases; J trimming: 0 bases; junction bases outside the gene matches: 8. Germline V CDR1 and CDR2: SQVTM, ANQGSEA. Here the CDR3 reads CSVIGTSGGSSTDTQYF. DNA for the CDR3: TGCAGCGTGATCGGGACTAGCGGGGGATCTAGCACAGATACGCAGTATTTT.

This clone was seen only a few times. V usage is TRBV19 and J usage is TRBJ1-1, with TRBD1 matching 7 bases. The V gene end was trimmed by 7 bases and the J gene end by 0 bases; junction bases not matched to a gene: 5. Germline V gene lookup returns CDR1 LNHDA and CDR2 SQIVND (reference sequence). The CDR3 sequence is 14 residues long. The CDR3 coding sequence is TGTGCCAGTACAGGGGACAGCTTGAACACTGAAGCTTTCTTT. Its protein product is CASTGDSLNTEAFF.

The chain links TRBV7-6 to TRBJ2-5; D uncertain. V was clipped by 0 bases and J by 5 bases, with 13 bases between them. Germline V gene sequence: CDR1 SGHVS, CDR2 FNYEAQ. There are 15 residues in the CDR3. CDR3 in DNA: TGTGCCAGCAGCTTAGCCTCGGGTAGCCCCGAGACCCAGTACTTC. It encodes CASSLASGSPETQYF.

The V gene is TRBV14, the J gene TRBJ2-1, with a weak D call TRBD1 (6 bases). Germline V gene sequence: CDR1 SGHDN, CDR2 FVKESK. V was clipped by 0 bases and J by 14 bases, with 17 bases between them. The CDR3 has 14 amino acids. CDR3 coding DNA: TGTGCCAGCAGCCAAGAGGGGAATTACAGGGTCAAGTTCTTC. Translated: CASSQEGNYRVKFF.

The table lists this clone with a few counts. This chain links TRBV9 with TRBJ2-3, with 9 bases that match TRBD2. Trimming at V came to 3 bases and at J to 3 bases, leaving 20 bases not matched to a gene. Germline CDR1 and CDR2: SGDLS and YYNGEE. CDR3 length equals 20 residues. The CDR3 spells CASSGALGSGRSFGTDTQYF. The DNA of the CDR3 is TGTGCCAGCAGCGGGGCCCTCGGCAGCGGGAGGTCTTTCGGGACAGATACGCAGTATTTT. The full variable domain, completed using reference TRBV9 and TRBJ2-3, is DSGVTQTPKHLITATGQRVTLRCSPRSGDLSVYWYQQSLDQGLQFLIQYYNGEERAKGNILERFSAQQFPDLHSELNLSSLELGDSALYFCASSGALGSGRSFGTDTQYFGPGTRLTVL.

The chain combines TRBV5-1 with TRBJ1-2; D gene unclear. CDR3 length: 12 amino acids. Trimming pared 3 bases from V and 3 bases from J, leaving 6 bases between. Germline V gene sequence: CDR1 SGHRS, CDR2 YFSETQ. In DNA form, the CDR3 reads TGCGCCAGCAGCTATACAGACTATGGCTACACCTTC. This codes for CASSYTDYGYTF.

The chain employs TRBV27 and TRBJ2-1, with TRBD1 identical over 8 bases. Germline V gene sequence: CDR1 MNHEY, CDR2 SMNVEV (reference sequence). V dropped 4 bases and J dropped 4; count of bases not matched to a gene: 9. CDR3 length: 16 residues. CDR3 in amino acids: CASSSKDRVMYNEQFF. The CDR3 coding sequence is TGTGCCAGCAGTTCGAAGGACAGGGTAATGTACAATGAGCAGTTCTTC.

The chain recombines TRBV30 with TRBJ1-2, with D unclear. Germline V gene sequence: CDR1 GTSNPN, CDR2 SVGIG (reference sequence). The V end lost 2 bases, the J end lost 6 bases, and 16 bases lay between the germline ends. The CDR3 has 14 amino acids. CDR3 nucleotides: TGTGCCTGGAGTCTAGGTGTTTTGAAACATGGCTACACCTTC. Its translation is CAWSLGVLKHGYTF.

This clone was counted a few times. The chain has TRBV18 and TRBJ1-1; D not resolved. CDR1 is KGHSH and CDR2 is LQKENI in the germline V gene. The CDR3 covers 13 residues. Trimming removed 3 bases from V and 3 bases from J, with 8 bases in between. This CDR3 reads CASSPNGDTEAFF. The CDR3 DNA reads TGTGCCAGCTCACCGAACGGGGACACTGAAGCTTTCTTT.

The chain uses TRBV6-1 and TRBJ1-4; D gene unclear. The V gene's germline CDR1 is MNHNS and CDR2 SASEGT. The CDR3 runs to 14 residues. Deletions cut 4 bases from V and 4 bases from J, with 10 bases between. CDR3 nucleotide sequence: TGTGCCAGCAGTGTACTTGACCTTAATGAAAAACTGTTTTTT. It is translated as CASSVLDLNEKLFF.

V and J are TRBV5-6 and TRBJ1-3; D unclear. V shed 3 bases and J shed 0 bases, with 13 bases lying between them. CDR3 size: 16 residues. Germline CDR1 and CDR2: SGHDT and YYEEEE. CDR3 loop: CASSSWAINSGNTIYF. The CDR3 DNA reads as TGTGCCAGCAGCTCATGGGCCATCAACTCTGGAAACACCATATATTTT.

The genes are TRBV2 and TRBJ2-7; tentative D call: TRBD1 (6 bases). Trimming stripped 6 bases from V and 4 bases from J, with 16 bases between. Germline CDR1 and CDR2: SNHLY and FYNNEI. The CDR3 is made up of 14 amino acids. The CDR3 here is CASRSDRRMYEQYF. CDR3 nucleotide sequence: TGTGCCAGCAGGAGTGACAGGAGGATGTACGAGCAGTACTTC.

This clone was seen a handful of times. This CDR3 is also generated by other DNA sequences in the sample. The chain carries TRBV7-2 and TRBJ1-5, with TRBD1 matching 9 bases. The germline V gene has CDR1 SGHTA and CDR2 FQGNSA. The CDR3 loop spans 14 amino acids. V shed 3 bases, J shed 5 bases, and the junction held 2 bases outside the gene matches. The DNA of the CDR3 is TGTGCCAGCAGCTTGGGACAGGGCTATCAGCCCCAGCATTTT. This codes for CASSLGQGYQPQHF.

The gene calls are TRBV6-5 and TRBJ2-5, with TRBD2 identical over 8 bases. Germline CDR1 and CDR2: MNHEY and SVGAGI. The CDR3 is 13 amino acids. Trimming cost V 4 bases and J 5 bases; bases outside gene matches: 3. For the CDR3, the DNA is TGTGCCAGCAGTTTGACTAGCGTCGAGACCCAGTACTTC. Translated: CASSLTSVETQYF.

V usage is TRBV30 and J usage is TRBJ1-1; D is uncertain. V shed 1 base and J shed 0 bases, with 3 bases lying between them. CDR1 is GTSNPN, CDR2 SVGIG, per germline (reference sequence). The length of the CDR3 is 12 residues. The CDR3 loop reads CAWSAMNTEAFF. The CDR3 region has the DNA TGTGCCTGGAGTGCAATGAACACTGAAGCTTTCTTT. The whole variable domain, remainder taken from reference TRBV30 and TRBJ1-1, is SQTIHQWPATLVQPVGSPLSLECTVEGTSNPNLYWYRQAAGRGLQLLFYSVGIGQISSEVPQNLSASRPQDRQFILSSKKLLLSDSGFYLCAWSAMNTEAFFGQGTRLTVV.

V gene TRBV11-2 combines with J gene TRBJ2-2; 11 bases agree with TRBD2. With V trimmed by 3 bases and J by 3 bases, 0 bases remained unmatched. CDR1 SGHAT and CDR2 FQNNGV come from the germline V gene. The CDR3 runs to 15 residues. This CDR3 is CASSLGLADTGELFF. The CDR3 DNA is TGTGCCAGCAGCTTGGGACTAGCGGACACCGGGGAGCTGTTTTTT.